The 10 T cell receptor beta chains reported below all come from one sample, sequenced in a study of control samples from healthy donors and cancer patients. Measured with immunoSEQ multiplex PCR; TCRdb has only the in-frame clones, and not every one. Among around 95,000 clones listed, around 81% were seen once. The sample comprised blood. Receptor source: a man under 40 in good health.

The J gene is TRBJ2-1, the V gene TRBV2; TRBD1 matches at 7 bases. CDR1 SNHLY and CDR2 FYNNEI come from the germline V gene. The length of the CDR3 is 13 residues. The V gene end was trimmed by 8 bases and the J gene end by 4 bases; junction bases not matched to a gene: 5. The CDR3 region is CASQDRTYNEQFF. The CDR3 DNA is TGTGCCAGCCAGGACAGGACGTACAATGAGCAGTTCTTC.

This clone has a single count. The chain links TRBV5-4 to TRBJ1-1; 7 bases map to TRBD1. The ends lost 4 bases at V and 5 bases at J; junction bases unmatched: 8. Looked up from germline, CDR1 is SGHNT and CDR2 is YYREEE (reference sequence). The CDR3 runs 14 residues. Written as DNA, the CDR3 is TGTGCCAGCAGCCCCCCGCCAGGGGGGACTGAAGCTTTCTTT. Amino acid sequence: CASSPPPGGTEAFF.

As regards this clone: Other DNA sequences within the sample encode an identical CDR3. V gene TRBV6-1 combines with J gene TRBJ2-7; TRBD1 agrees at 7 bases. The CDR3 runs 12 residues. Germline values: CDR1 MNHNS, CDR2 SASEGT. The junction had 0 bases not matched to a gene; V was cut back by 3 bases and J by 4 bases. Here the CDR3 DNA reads TGTGCCAGCAGTGAGACAGGGTACGAGCAGTACTTC. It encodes CASSETGYEQYF.

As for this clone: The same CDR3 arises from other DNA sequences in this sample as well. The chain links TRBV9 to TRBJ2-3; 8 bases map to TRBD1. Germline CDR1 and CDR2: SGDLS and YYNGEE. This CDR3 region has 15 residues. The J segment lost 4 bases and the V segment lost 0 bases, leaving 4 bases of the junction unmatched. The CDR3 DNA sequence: TGTGCCAGCAGCGTAGTTGGACAGGGCTCAGATACGCAGTATTTT. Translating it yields CASSVVGQGSDTQYF.

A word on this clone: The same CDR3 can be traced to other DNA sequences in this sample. CDR3 residues: CASSFSGNTDTQYF. CDR3 nucleotide sequence: TGTGCCAGCAGCTTTAGTGGGAACACAGATACGCAGTATTTT. The chain recombines TRBV7-9 with TRBJ2-3; D gene unclear. There are 14 residues in the CDR3. Germline V gene lookup returns CDR1 SEHNR and CDR2 FQNEAQ (reference sequence). Trimming removed 3 bases at V and 2 bases at J, with 9 bases between.

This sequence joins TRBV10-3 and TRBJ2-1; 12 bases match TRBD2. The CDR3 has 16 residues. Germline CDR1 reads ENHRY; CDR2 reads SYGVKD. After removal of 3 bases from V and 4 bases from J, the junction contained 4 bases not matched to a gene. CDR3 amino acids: CAISERLAGDYNEQFF. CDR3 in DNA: TGTGCCATCAGTGAAAGACTAGCGGGGGATTACAATGAGCAGTTCTTC.

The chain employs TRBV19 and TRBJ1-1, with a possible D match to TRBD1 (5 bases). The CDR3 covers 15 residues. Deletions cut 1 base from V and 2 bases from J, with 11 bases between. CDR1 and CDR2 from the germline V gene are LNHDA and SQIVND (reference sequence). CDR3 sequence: CASSIGKGTNTEAFF. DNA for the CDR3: TGTGCCAGTAGTATAGGGAAAGGGACCAACACTGAAGCTTTCTTT.

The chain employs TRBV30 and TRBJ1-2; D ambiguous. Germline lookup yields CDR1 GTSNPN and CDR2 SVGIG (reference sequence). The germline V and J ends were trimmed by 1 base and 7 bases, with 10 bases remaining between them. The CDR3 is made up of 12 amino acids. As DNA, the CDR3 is TGTGCCTGGAGTGATGGGATGAGTGGCTACACCTTC. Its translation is CAWSDGMSGYTF.

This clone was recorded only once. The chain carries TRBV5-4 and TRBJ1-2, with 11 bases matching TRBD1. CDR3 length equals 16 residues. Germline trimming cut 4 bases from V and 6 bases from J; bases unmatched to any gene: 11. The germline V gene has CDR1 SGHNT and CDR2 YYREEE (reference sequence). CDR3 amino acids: CASSLGQGAQRNGYTF. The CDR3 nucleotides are TGTGCCAGCAGCCTCGGACAGGGGGCGCAAAGAAATGGCTACACCTTC.

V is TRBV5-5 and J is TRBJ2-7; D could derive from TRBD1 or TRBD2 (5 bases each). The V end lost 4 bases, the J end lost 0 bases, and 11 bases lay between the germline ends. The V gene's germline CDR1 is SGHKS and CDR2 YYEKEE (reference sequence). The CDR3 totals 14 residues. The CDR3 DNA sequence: TGTGCCAGCAGCCCGGGACGGAGCTCCTACGAGCAGTACTTC. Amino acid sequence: CASSPGRSSYEQYF.